The present entry profiles one T cell receptor beta chain with its context. CDR1 LGHNA and CDR2 YSLEER come from the germline V gene. With 0 bases removed from V and 1 base from J, the gap between germline ends came to 8 bases. CDR3 length: 15 residues. As originally analysed: Cell counts per sample came from amplifying reference gene primers. Sequenced by immunoSEQ multiplex PCR; TCRdb stores in-frame clones only, minus some. Clone size and the V and J calls come from that table; the DNA yielded D and trimming. The table records about 250,000 clones, more than 80% of them present only once. These data come from a study of blood T cell repertoires in COVID-19.

The chain recombines TRBV4-3 with TRBJ2-3; weak D call: TRBD1 (6 bases). The sequence was obtained from a woman younger than 45 with active or convalescent COVID-19. Sequencing input: peripheral blood. The CDR3 DNA reads TGCGCCAGCAGCCAAGATTCAGGGGGCACAGATACGCAGTATTTT. Its translation: CASSQDSGGTDTQYF.